The clone carrying this TCR beta chain was observed many times. The antigen is undetermined. A junction boundary mismatches the germline segment, possibly from a read error. Germline-derived CDR1 and CDR2 are SGHRS and YFSETQ. This CDR3 comprises 15 residues. Via MiXCR, TCRdb re-called the 5' RACE reads, giving one row per CDR3 protein. The repertoire holds hundreds of thousands of distinct CDR3 sequences, with 15% to 20% as singletons. The data belong to a study of identical twins. Study results and limitations: Weaker excess sharing between twins was seen in beta out-of-frame sequences.

The sample was also reused in another study, on T cells expressing NK-cell markers.

Sequenced input: PBMCs. The origin of this receptor is a woman under 30 in good health. The rearrangement links TRBV5-1 to TRBJ2-1; 13 bases are shared with TRBD2. The CDR3 loop reads CASSSGTSGTNEQFF. The CDR3 nucleotides are TGTGCCAGCAGTTCAGGGACTAGCGGGACCAATGAGCAGTTCTTC.